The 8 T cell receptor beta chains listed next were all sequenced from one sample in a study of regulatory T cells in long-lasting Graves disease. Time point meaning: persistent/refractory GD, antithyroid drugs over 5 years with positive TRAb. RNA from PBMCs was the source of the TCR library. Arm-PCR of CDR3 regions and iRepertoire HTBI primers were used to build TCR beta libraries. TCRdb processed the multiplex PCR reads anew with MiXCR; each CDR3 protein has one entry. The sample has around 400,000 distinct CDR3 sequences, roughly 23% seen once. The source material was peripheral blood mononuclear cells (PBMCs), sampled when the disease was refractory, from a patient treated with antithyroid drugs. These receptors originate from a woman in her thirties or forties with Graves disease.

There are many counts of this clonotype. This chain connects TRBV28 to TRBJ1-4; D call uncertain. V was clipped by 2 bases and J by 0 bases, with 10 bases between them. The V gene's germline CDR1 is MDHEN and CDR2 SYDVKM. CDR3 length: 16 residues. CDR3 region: CASSLPQVSTNEKLFF. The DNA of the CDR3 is TGTGCCAGCAGTTTACCTCAGGTGTCAACTAATGAAAAACTGTTTTTT.

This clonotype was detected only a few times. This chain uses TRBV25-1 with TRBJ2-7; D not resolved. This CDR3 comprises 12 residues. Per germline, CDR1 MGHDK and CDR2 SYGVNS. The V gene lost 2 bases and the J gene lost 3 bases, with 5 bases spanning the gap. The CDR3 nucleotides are TGTGCCAGCAGTGAACACAGCTACGAGCAGTACTTC. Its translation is CASSEHSYEQYF.

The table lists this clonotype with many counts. CDR3 in amino acids: CSGLDRVLQGNIQYF. The CDR3 bases are TGCAGTGGGCTGGACAGGGTCTTGCAGGGAAACATTCAGTACTTC. The chain uses TRBV20-1 and TRBJ2-4; the match to TRBD1 covers 8 bases. The V gene's germline CDR1 is DFQATT and CDR2 SNEGSKA (reference sequence). CDR3 length: 15 amino acids. The ends lost 7 bases at V and 6 bases at J; junction bases unmatched: 14.

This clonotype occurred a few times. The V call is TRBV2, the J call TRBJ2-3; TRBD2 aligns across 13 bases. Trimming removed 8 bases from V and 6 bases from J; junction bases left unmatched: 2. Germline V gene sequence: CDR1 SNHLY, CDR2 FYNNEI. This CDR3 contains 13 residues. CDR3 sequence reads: CASQTSGRDTQYF. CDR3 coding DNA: TGTGCCAGCCAGACTAGCGGGAGGGATACGCAGTATTTT. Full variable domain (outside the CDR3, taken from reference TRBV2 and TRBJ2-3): EPEVTQTPSHQVTQMGQEVILRCVPISNHLYFYWYRQILGQKVEFLVSFYNNEISEKSEIFDDQFSVERPDGSNFTLKIRSTKLEDSAMYFCASQTSGRDTQYFGPGTRLTVL.

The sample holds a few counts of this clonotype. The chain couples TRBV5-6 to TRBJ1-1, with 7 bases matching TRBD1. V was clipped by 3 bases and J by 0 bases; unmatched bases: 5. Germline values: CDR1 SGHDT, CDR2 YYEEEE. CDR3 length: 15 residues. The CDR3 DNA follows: TGTGCCAGCAGCTGGGGGACAGTCATGAACACTGAAGCTTTCTTT. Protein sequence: CASSWGTVMNTEAFF.

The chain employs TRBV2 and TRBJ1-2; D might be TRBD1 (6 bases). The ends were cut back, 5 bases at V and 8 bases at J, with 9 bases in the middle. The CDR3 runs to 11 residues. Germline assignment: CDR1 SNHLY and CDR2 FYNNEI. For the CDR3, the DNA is TGTGCCAGCAGTACAGGGCCCGGCTACACCTTC. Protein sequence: CASSTGPGYTF.

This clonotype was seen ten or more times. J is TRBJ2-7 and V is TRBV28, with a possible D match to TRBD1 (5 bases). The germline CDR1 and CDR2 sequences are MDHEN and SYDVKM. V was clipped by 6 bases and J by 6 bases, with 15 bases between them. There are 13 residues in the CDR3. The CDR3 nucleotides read TGTGCCAGCAGGATAACAGGATCACGCGAGCAGTACTTC. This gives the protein CASRITGSREQYF.

This CDR3 reads CASSLGAQKPQHF. CDR3 bases: TGTGCCAGCAGCTTAGGGGCCCAGAAGCCCCAGCATTTT. The rearrangement joins TRBV7-9 to TRBJ1-5; no clear D. CDR3 length equals 13 residues. Germline loops: CDR1 SEHNR, CDR2 FQNEAQ (reference sequence). V gave up 1 base and J gave up 8 bases, with 9 bases separating them.